A selection of T cell receptor beta chains follows, all from one sample in a study of T cells in Graves' hyperthyroidism and ophthalmopathy. TCRdb recomputed calls from the multiplex PCR reads with MiXCR, one row per CDR3 protein. This repertoire shows approximately 590,000 distinct CDR3 sequences, around 45% found once; its top ten account for approximately 8.2%. The specimen sequenced was peripheral blood or thyroid tissue (not recorded which). All receptors come from a woman aged 18-29 years with Graves' hyperthyroidism. The CDR3 runs from the conserved cysteine through the conserved F or W. The order of the fields is V gene, clone size, J gene, D gene, CDR3 protein, CDR3 DNA. D genes are given only for firm matches. Not all rows give a size; the values are once, few, many and, for expanded clones, a class.

v_gene: TRBV5-1; abundance: -; j_gene: TRBJ2-7; d_gene: TRBD1; CDR3aa: CASSRPGQLNEQYF; CDR3nt: TGCGCCAGCAGTAGACCGGGACAGCTAAACGAGCAGTACTTC
v_gene: TRBV15; abundance: few; j_gene: TRBJ1-5; d_gene: TRBD1; CDR3aa: CATSSGGDRQQPQHF; CDR3nt: TGTGCCACCAGCAGTGGGGGGGACAGGCAACAGCCCCAGCATTTT
v_gene: TRBV7-2; abundance: -; j_gene: TRBJ2-7; d_gene: TRBD1; CDR3aa: CASSYDGTGNLEQYF; CDR3nt: TGTGCCAGCAGTTATGACGGGACAGGGAATCTCGAGCAGTACTTC
v_gene: TRBV13; abundance: few; j_gene: TRBJ1-1; d_gene: -; CDR3aa: CASSLVDPKAEAFF; CDR3nt: TGTGCCAGCAGCTTAGTCGATCCGAAGGCTGAAGCTTTCTTT
v_gene: TRBV7-8; abundance: -; j_gene: TRBJ2-2; d_gene: -; CDR3aa: CASSSAGGTYTGELFF; CDR3nt: TGTGCCAGCAGCTCAGCCGGAGGGACCTACACCGGGGAGCTGTTTTTT
v_gene: TRBV4-1; abundance: -; j_gene: TRBJ1-1; d_gene: -; CDR3aa: CASSHPGPMNTEAFF; CDR3nt: TGCGCCAGCAGCCACCCGGGACCGATGAACACTGAAGCCTTCTTT
v_gene: TRBV11-1; abundance: few; j_gene: TRBJ2-2; d_gene: -; CDR3aa: CASSLARTGELFF; CDR3nt: TGTGCCAGCAGCTTAGCGAGAACCGGGGAGCTGTTTTTT
v_gene: TRBV2; abundance: -; j_gene: TRBJ1-5; d_gene: -; CDR3aa: CASSVSGPNQPQHF; CDR3nt: TGTGCCAGCAGTGTCTCAGGGCCCAATCAGCCCCAGCATTTT
v_gene: TRBV10-2; abundance: few; j_gene: TRBJ2-7; d_gene: TRBD2; CDR3aa: CASSKAGRYEQYF; CDR3nt: TGTGCCAGCAGTAAAGCGGGGCGGTACGAGCAGTACTTC
v_gene: TRBV29-1; abundance: few; j_gene: TRBJ2-2; d_gene: -; CDR3aa: CSVERVQNTGELFF; CDR3nt: TGCAGCGTTGAGAGGGTACAGAACACCGGGGAGCTGTTTTTT
v_gene: TRBV29-1; abundance: many; j_gene: TRBJ2-7; d_gene: TRBD2; CDR3aa: CSVLAGSGEQYF; CDR3nt: TGCAGCGTGCTAGCGGGGAGTGGCGAGCAGTACTTC
v_gene: TRBV20-1; abundance: -; j_gene: TRBJ1-6; d_gene: -; CDR3aa: CSVPGRRLSSYNSPLHF; CDR3nt: TGCAGTGTGCCGGGACGGAGGTTGAGCTCCTATAATTCACCCCTCCACTTT
v_gene: TRBV2; abundance: few; j_gene: TRBJ2-7; d_gene: -; CDR3aa: CASSEADIYGGSYEQYF; CDR3nt: TGTGCCAGCAGTGAAGCCGACATCTACGGGGGCTCCTACGAGCAGTACTTC
v_gene: TRBV9; abundance: -; j_gene: TRBJ1-1; d_gene: -; CDR3aa: CASSVSNMNTEAFF; CDR3nt: TGTGCCAGCAGCGTAAGTAACATGAACACTGAAGCTTTCTTT
v_gene: TRBV7-8; abundance: -; j_gene: TRBJ1-5; d_gene: -; CDR3aa: CASSLASADSNQPQHF; CDR3nt: TGTGCCAGCAGCTTAGCGTCGGCGGATAGCAATCAGCCCCAGCATTTT
v_gene: TRBV9; abundance: -; j_gene: TRBJ2-5; d_gene: TRBD1; CDR3aa: CASSEWTGIGETQYF; CDR3nt: TGTGCCAGCAGTGAATGGACAGGGATAGGAGAGACCCAGTACTTC